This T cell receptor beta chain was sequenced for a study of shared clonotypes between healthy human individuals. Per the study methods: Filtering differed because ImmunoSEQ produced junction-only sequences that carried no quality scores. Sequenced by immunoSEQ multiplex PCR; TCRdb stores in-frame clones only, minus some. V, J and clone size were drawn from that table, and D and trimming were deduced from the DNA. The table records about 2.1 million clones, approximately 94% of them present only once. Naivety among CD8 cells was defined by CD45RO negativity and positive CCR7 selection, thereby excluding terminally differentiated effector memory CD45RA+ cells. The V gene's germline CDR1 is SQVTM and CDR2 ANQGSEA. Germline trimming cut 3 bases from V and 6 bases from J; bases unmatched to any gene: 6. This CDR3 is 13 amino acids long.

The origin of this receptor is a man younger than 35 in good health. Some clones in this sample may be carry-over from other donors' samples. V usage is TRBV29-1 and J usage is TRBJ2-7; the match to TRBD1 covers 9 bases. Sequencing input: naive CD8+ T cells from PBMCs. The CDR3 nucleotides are TGCAGCGTTGACGGGACAGGGAGAGGCGAGCAGTACTTC. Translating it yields CSVDGTGRGEQYF.